In this sample, the clone carrying this T cell receptor beta chain turned up a few times. Expressed TCRB transcripts were sequenced because the isolated RNA had all been reverse transcribed beforehand. The protocol was immunoSEQ multiplex PCR, while the TCRdb copy is restricted to in-frame clones and leaves out a portion. The table has hundreds of thousands of clones, about 16% seen once; the top ten hold approximately 0.093%. This sample is part of a study of beta chain features in type 1 diabetes. The CDR3 sequence is 13 residues long. The germline gives CDR1 LNHNV, CDR2 YYDKDF (reference sequence). V lost 9 bases and J 12 bases, leaving 21 bases between the germline ends.

The sequence was obtained from a man aged 18-30 years in good health. Sequencing was done on a sample of naive CD4+ T cells from blood. This chain uses TRBV15 with TRBJ2-1; D possibly corresponds to TRBD1 (5 bases). The CDR3 spells CATCDSNQRWQFF. The DNA of the CDR3 is TGTGCCACATGTGACAGCAACCAGCGTTGGCAGTTCTTC.